This T cell receptor beta chain emerged from a study of metastatic and nonmetastatic thyroid tumors. CDR3 length equals 18 residues. Germline loops: CDR1 SGHAT, CDR2 FQNNGV. V shed 5 bases and J 0 bases; nucleotides not matched to a gene: 10. Treatment of any kind had been given to no patient before thyroid surgery. A single count supports this clone. Using MiXCR, TCRdb re-called clones from the PCR reads. Of 20,000 to 25,000 clones listed, 12% are singletons. This clonotype was sampled from a male donor with papillary thyroid cancer or a benign thyroid nodule (not recorded which). Some clones in this sample may be carry-over from other donors' samples. This sequence joins TRBV11-2 and TRBJ2-3, with TRBD2 identical over 11 bases. The sample comprised blood. CDR3 sequence (DNA): TGTGCCAGCAGCCCCGGGGTGCTAGCGGGAGGTAGCACAGATACGCAGTATTTT. Translated, it gives CASSPGVLAGGSTDTQYF.